This TCR beta chain appears in the sequencing data of a study of immune characterization of retroperitoneal liposarcoma. In its sample, this clonotype ranks as medium-sized. MiXCR, run by TCRdb on the PCR reads, gives a single entry per CDR3 protein. The repertoire holds about 10,000 distinct CDR3 sequences, with around 30% as singletons. CDR1 is SGHTA and CDR2 is FQGNSA in the germline V gene. V lost 3 bases, J lost 8 bases, and 14 bases lay in between. The CDR3 has 14 residues. Sequences were obtained from tumor tissue. This rearrangement joins TRBV7-2 to TRBJ2-1; D is unresolved. The sequence came from a male donor with retroperitoneal liposarcoma. This chain's CDR3 is CASSLAKESYEQFF. CDR3 DNA: TGTGCCAGCAGCTTGGCGAAGGAGTCCTATGAGCAGTTCTTC.